This T cell receptor (beta chain) was profiled in a study of shared clonotypes between healthy human individuals. This CDR3 is 15 amino acids long. Germline CDR1 and CDR2: SGHNT and YYREEE (reference sequence). The V end lost 4 bases, the J end lost 7 bases, and 18 bases lay between the germline ends. Only in-frame clones appear in the TCRdb table, and some are missing; sequencing was by immunoSEQ multiplex PCR. The sample has 400,000 to 500,000 clones, 70% to 80% seen once; the top ten hold about 12%. This clonotype originated in a woman between 35 and 50 years old in good health. Some clones in this sample may be carry-over from other donors' samples. The genes are TRBV5-4 and TRBJ1-5; D may be TRBD1 (5 bases). Material: PBMCs. CDR3 DNA: TGTGCCAGCAGCCTCGACAGAACCCTGGGGCAGCCCCAGCATTTT. Residues: CASSLDRTLGQPQHF.